The clone carrying this T cell receptor (beta chain) was seen repeatedly, ten times or more. This CDR3 region has 14 residues. Germline CDR1 reads SGDLS; CDR2 reads YYNGEE. Trimming at V came to 0 bases and at J to 10 bases, leaving 4 bases not matched to a gene. This specimen belongs to a study of blood T cells in healthy people across ages. A sample-barcoded 5' primer and a J-beta primer mix were used in a second PCR of about 7 to 12 cycles. One entry per CDR3 protein, called by TCRdb with MiXCR from the 5' RACE reads. Here the sample spans 750,000 to 950,000 distinct CDR3 sequences, approximately 32% being singletons. These records were also assigned to another study, of T cells of mothers and their children.

Sequenced material: blood. This TCR derives from a woman between 40 and 50 years old in good health. The gene calls are TRBV9 and TRBJ2-1, with 10 bases matching TRBD2. The CDR3 sequence is CASSVVVAGGEQFF. The CDR3 DNA sequence: TGTGCCAGCAGCGTAGTGGTAGCGGGGGGAGAGCAGTTCTTC.